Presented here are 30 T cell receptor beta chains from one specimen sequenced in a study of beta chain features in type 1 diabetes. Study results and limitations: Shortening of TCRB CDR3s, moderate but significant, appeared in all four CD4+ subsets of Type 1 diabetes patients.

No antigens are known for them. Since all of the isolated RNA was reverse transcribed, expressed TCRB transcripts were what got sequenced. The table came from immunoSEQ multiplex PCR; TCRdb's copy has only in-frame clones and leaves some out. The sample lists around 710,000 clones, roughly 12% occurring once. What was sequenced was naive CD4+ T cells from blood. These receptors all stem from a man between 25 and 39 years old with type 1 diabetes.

CDR3 sequence (DNA): TGTGCCTGGAGTTGGGGTCAAGAGACCCAGTACTTC. Translated, it gives CAWSWGQETQYF. The V gene is TRBV30, the J gene TRBJ2-5, with D uncertain. The CDR3 is 12 amino acids. Germline CDR1 and CDR2: GTSNPN and SVGIG (reference sequence). Trimming cost V 2 bases and J 2 bases, with 6 bases left between them. Based on the CDR3 plus reference TRBV30 and TRBJ2-5, the full variable domain is SQTIHQWPATLVQPVGSPLSLECTVEGTSNPNLYWYRQAAGRGLQLLFYSVGIGQISSEVPQNLSASRPQDRQFILSSKKLLLSDSGFYLCAWSWGQETQYFGPGTRLLVL.

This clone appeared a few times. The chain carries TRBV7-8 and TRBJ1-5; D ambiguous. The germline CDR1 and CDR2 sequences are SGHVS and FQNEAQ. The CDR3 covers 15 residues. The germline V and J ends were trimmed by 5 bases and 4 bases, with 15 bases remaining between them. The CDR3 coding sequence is TGTGCCAGCAGCCCTGGGGAACAGCTAAATCAGCCCCAGCATTTT. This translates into CASSPGEQLNQPQHF.

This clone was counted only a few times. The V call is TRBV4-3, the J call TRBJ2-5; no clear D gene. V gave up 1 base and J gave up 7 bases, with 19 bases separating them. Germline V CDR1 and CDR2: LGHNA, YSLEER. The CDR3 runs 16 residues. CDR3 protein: CASSQGTTHRMGTQYF. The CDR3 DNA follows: TGCGCCAGCAGCCAAGGGACCACTCATCGTATGGGGACCCAGTACTTC.

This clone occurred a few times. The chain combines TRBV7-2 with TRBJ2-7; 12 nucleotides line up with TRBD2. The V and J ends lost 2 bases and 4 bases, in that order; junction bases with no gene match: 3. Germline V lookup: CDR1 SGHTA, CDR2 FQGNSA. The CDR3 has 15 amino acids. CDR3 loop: CASSLSSGGAYEQYF. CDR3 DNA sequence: TGTGCCAGCAGCTTATCTAGCGGGGGGGCTTACGAGCAGTACTTC.

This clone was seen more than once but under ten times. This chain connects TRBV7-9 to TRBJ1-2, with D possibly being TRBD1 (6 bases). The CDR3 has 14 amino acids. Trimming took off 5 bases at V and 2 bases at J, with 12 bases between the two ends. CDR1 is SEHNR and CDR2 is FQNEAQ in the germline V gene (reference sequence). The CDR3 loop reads CASSIRTENYGYTF. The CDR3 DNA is TGTGCCAGCAGCATCCGGACAGAGAACTATGGCTACACCTTC.

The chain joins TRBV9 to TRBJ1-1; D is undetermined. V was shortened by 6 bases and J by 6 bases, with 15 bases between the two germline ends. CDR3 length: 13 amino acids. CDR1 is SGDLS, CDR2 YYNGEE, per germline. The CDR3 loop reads CASTSMGSSEAFF. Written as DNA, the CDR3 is TGTGCCAGCACTTCAATGGGGAGTTCTGAAGCTTTCTTT.

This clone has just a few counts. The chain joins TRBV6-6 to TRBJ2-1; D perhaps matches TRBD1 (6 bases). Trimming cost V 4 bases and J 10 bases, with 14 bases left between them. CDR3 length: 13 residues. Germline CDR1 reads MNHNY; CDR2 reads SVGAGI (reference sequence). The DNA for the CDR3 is TGTGCCAGCAGTTTTCCTGGGACAACAGAGCAGTTCTTC. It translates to CASSFPGTTEQFF.

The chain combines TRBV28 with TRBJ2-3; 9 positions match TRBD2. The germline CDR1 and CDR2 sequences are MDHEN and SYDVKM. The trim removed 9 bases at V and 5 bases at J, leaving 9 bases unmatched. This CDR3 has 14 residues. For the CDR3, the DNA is TGTGCCAGTTGCGGGGGGGCAAAGGTAGATACGCAGTATTTT. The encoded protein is CASCGGAKVDTQYF.

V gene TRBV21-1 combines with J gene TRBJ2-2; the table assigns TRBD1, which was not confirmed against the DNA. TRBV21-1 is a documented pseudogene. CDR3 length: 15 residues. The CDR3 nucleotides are TGTGCCAGCAGCCCCGGGACAGGGTCAACCGGGGAGCTGTTTTTT. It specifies CASSPGTGSTGELFF.

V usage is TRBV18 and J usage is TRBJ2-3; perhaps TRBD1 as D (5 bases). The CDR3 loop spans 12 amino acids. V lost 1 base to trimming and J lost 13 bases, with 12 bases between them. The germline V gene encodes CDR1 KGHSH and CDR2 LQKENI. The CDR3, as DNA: TGTGCCAGCTCACCACTGGACAAGGTGGAGTATTTT. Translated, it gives CASSPLDKVEYF. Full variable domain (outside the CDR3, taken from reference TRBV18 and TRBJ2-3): NAGVMQNPRHLVRRRGQEARLRCSPMKGHSHVYWYRQLPEEGLKFMVYLQKENIIDESGMPKERFSAEFPKEGPSILRIQQVVRGDSAAYFCASSPLDKVEYFGPGTRLTVL.

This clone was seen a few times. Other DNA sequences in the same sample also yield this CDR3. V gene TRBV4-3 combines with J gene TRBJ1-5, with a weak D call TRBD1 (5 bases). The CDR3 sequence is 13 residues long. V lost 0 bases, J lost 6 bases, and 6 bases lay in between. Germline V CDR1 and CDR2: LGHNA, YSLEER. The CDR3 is CASSQDRAQPQHF. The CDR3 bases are TGCGCCAGCAGCCAAGACAGGGCTCAGCCCCAGCATTTT.

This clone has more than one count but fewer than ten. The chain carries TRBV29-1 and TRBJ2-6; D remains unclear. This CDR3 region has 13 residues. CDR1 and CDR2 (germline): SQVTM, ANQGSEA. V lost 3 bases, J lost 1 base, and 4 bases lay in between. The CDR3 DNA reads TGCAGCGTTGAGGGGTCTGGGGCCAACGTCCTGACTTTC. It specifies CSVEGSGANVLTF.

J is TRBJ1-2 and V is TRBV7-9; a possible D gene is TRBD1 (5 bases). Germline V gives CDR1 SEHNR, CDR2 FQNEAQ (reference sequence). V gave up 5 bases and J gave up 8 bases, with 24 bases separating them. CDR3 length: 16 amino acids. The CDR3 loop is CASSLQYGGPAYGYTF. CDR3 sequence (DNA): TGTGCCAGCAGCCTCCAATATGGGGGACCGGCCTACGGCTACACCTTC.

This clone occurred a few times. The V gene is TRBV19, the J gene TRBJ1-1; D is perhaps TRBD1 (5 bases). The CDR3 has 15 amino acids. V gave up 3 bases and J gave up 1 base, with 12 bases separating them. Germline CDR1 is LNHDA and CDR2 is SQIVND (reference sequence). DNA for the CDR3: TGTGCCAGTAGTATCCAGGGAAGATCGAACACTGAAGCTTTCTTT. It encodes CASSIQGRSNTEAFF.

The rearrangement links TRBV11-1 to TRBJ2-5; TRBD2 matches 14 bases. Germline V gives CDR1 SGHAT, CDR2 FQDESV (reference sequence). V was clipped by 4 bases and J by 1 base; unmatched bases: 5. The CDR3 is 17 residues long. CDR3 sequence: CASSSGLAGGSQETQYF. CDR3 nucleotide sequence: TGTGCCAGCAGCTCTGGACTAGCGGGGGGCAGCCAAGAGACCCAGTACTTC.

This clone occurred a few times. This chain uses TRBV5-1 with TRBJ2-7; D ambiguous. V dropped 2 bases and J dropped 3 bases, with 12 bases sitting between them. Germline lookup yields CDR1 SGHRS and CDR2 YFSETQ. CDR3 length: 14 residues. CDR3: CASSLQTSSYEQYF. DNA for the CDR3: TGCGCCAGCAGCTTACAAACGTCAAGCTACGAGCAGTACTTC. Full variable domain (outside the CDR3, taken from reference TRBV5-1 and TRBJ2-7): KAGVTQTPRYLIKTRGQQVTLSCSPISGHRSVSWYQQTPGQGLQFLFEYFSETQRNKGNFPGRFSGRQFSNSRSEMNVSTLELGDSALYLCASSLQTSSYEQYFGPGTRLTVT.

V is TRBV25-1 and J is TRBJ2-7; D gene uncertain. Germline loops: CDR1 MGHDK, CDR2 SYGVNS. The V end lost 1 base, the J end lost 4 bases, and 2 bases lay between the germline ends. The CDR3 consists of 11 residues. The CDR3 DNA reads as TGTGCCAGCAGTGAATCATACGAGCAGTACTTC. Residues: CASSESYEQYF.

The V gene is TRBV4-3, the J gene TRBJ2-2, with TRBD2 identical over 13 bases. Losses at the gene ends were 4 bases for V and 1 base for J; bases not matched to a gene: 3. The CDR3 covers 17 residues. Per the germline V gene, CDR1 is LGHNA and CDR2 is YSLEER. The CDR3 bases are TGCGCCAGCAGCCCTGGGACTAGCGGGGTGAACACCGGGGAGCTGTTTTTT. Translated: CASSPGTSGVNTGELFF.

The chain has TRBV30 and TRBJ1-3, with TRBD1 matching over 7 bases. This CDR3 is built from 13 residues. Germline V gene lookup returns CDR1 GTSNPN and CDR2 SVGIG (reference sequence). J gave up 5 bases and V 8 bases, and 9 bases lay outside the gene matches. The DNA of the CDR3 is TGTGCCGCAACAGGGGTGTCTAGAAACACCATATATTTT. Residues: CAATGVSRNTIYF. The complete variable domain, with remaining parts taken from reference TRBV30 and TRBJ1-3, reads SQTIHQWPATLVQPVGSPLSLECTVEGTSNPNLYWYRQAAGRGLQLLFYSVGIGQISSEVPQNLSASRPQDRQFILSSKKLLLSDSGFYLCAATGVSRNTIYFGEGSWLTVV.

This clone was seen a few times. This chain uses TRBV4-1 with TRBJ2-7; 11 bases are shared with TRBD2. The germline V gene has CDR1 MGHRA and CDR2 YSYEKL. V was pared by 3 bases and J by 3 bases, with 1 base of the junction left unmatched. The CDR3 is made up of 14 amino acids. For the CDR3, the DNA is TGCGCCAGCAGCCAGGGACTAGCGGTCTACGAGCAGTACTTC. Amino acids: CASSQGLAVYEQYF.

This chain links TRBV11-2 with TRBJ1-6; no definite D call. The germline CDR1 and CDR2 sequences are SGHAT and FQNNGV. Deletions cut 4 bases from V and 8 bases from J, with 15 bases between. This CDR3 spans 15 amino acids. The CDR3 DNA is TGTGCCAGCAGCTCCGATTTTAGGGCAGATTCACCCCTCCACTTT. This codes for CASSSDFRADSPLHF. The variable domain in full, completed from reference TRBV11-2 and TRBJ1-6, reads EAGVAQSPRYKIIEKRQSVAFWCNPISGHATLYWYQQILGQGPKLLIQFQNNGVVDDSQLPKDRFSAERLKGVDSTLKIQPAKLEDSAVYLCASSSDFRADSPLHFGNGTRLTVT.

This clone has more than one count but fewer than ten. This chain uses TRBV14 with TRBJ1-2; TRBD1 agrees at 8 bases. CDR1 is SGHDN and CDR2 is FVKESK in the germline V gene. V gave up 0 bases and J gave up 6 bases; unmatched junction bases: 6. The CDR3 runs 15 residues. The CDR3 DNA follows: TGTGCCAGCAGCCAAGATTTTACGGACAGGGATGGCTACACCTTC. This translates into CASSQDFTDRDGYTF.

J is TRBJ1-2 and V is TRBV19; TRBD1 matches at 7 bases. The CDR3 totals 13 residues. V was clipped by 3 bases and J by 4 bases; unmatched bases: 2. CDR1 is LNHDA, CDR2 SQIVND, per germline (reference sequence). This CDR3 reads CASSMGTVYGYTF. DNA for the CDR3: TGTGCCAGTAGTATGGGGACAGTCTATGGCTACACCTTC.

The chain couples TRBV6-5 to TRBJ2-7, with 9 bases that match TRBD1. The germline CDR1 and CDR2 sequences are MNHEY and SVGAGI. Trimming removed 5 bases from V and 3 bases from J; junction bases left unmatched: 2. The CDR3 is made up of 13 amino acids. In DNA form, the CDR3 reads TGTGCCAGCAGTCGGGACAGGGACTACGAGCAGTACTTC. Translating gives CASSRDRDYEQYF.

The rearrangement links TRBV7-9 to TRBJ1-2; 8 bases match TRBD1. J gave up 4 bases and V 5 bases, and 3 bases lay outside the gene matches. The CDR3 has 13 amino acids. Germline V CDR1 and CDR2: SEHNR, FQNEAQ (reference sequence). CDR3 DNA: TGTGCCAGCAGCCCGGACAGGGTCTATGGCTACACCTTC. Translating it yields CASSPDRVYGYTF.

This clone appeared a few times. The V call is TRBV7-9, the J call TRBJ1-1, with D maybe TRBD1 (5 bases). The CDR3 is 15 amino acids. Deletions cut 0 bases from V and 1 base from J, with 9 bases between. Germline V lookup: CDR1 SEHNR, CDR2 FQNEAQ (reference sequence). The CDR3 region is CASSLAQTGNTEAFF. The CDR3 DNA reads TGTGCCAGCAGCTTAGCACAAACAGGGAACACTGAAGCTTTCTTT.

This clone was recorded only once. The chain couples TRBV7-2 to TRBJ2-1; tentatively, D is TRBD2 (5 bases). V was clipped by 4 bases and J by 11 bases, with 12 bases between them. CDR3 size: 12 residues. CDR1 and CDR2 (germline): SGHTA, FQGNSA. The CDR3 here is CASSSRTGKQFF. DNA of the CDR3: TGTGCCAGCAGCTCCCGAACCGGGAAGCAGTTCTTC.

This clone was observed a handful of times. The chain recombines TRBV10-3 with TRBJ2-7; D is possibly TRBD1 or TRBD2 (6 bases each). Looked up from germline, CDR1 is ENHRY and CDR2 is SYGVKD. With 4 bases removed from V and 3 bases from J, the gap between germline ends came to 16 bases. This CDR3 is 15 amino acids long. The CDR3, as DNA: TGTGCCATCAGTGGTGGAGGGGGGATGTACTACGAGCAGTACTTC. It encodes CAISGGGGMYYEQYF.

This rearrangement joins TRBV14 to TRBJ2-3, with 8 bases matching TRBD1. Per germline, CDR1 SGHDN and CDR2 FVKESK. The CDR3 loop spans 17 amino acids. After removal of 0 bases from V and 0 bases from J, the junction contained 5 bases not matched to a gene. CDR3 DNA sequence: TGTGCCAGCAGCCAAGATGCTCGGACAGGGAGCACAGATACGCAGTATTTT. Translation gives CASSQDARTGSTDTQYF.

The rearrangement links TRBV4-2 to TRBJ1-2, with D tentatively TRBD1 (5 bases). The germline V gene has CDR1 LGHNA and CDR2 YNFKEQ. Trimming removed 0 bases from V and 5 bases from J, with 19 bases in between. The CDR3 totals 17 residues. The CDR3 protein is CASSQDQTAEVRYGYTF. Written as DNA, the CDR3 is TGTGCCAGCAGCCAAGATCAGACAGCCGAGGTCAGGTATGGCTACACCTTC.